The clone carrying this TCR beta chain was detected only once. The antigen remains unidentified. Germline lookup yields CDR1 MNHEY and CDR2 SVGAGI. The CDR3 covers 15 residues. The ends lost 2 bases at V and 8 bases at J; junction bases unmatched: 5. The data derive from a study of cytomegalovirus exposure and HLA in healthy donors. The study, taken as a whole, reports: The tendency of first-cohort TCR clusters to co-occur in the 120 or so validation repertoires emerged from a later analysis. The dataset shows that most TCR sequences were rare, while some public TCRs occurred in many donors. A few CMV-associated chains were confirmed in vitro to be specific for CMV antigens.

Profiling relied on immunoSEQ multiplex PCR, and the TCRdb table lists in-frame clones only, not all of them. The sample lists 220,000 or so clones, 75% to 90% occurring once. The chain couples TRBV6-5 to TRBJ2-3; 12 positions match TRBD2. The sequenced sample consisted of PBMCs. This TCR was recovered from a woman aged 18-30 years in good health and CMV-seronegative. CDR3 nucleotides: TGTGCCAGCAGTTACGCTAGCGGGGGGGAGGGTACGCAGTATTTT. Amino acid sequence: CASSYASGGEGTQYF.